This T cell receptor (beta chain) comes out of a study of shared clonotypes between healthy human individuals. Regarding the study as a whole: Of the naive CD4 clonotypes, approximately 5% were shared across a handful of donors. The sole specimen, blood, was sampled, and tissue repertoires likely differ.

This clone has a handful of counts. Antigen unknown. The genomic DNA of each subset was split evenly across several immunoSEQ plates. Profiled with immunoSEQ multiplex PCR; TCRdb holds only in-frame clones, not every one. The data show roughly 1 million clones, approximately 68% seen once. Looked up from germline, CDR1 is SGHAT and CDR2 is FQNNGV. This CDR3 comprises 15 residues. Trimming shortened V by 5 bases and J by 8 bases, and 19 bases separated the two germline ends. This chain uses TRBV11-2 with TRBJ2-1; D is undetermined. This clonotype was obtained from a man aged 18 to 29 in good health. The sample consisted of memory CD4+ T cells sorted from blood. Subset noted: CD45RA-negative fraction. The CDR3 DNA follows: TGTGCCAGCAGCGCGACACTTGAGGTGGTCGATGAGCAGTTCTTC. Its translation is CASSATLEVVDEQFF. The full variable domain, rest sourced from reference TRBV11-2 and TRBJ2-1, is EAGVAQSPRYKIIEKRQSVAFWCNPISGHATLYWYQQILGQGPKLLIQFQNNGVVDDSQLPKDRFSAERLKGVDSTLKIQPAKLEDSAVYLCASSATLEVVDEQFFGPGTRLTVL.